These T cell receptor beta chains were read from a single sample in a study of T cell responses to AZD1222 COVID-19 vaccine. Repertoires were generated with immunoSEQ multiplex PCR, while TCRdb's copy carries only in-frame clones and drops some. In the table there are roughly 21,000 clones, roughly 82% of which are singletons. This material consisted of peripheral blood, taken on day 0 of AZD1222 vaccination. The receptors originated from an adult in good health. The CDR3 runs from the conserved cysteine through the conserved F or W. The order of the fields is D gene, V gene, clone size, J gene, CDR3 protein, CDR3 DNA. A D gene is named only where the DNA matches it firmly. Clone size, where shown, is once, few, many, or a class for clones that have expanded.

.	TRBV4-1	.	TRBJ2-2	CASSQDDSLGSTGELFF	TGCGCCAGCAGCCAAGATGACAGCCTCGGGAGCACCGGGGAGCTGTTTTTT
TRBD2	TRBV24-1	.	TRBJ2-3	CATSDPLAGVPDTQYF	TGTGCCACCAGTGACCCCCTAGCGGGAGTACCAGATACGCAGTATTTT
.	TRBV28	.	TRBJ1-2	CASSWRNGYTF	TGTGCCAGCAGTTGGAGGAATGGCTACACCTTC
.	TRBV7-8	.	TRBJ2-3	CASSLGPRILRDTQYF	TGTGCCAGCAGCTTAGGGCCCCGCATCCTGAGGGATACGCAGTATTTT
TRBD1	TRBV18	few	TRBJ2-5	CASSKDRGQETQYF	TGTGCCAGCTCTAAGGACAGGGGCCAAGAGACCCAGTACTTC
.	TRBV29-1	.	TRBJ2-1	CSVRTASYNEQFF	TGCAGCGTTCGGACAGCCTCCTACAATGAGCAGTTCTTC
.	TRBV28	.	TRBJ1-5	CASSFRFGRNNQPQHF	TGTGCCAGCAGCTTTCGGTTCGGCAGGAACAATCAGCCCCAGCATTTT
TRBD2	TRBV20-1	.	TRBJ2-5	CSASMGLAVEETQYF	TGCAGTGCTAGTATGGGACTAGCGGTGGAAGAGACCCAGTACTTC
.	TRBV28	.	TRBJ1-3	CASRKPRTGSSGNTIYF	TGTGCCAGCAGAAAGCCTCGGACCGGGTCCTCTGGAAACACCATATATTTT
TRBD1	TRBV10-3	.	TRBJ2-3	CAISEDRGGDTQYF	TGTGCCATCAGTGAGGACAGGGGAGGAGATACGCAGTATTTT
.	TRBV2	.	TRBJ2-3	CASTKADTDTQYF	TGTGCCAGCACCAAAGCTGACACAGATACGCAGTATTTT
.	TRBV28	few	TRBJ2-5	CASSTIRTEPQETQYF	TGTGCCAGCAGTACAATCCGGACAGAACCCCAAGAGACCCAGTACTTC
TRBD1	TRBV15	.	TRBJ2-1	CATSQETGVGYNEQFF	TGTGCCACCAGCCAAGAGACAGGGGTAGGGTACAATGAGCAGTTCTTC
.	TRBV29-1	.	TRBJ2-3	CSVSEKKTQYF	TGCAGCGTTTCTGAGAAAAAAACGCAGTATTTT
TRBD2	TRBV15	.	TRBJ2-7	CATSTSGGGLSYEQYF	TGTGCCACCAGCACTAGCGGGGGGGGACTTAGCTACGAGCAGTACTTC
.	TRBV7-5	.	TRBJ1-2	CVRSFPDSYGYTF	TGTGTCAGAAGCTTTCCTGACAGTTATGGCTACACCTTC
TRBD2	TRBV2	.	TRBJ2-1	CASSLAGVNEQFF	TGTGCCAGCAGTCTAGCGGGGGTCAATGAGCAGTTCTTC
.	TRBV7-9	.	TRBJ2-7	CASSLILYEQYF	TGTGCCAGCAGCTTAATATTATATGAACAGTACTTC
.	TRBV4-2	.	TRBJ2-1	CASSQVESTLSYNEQFF	TGTGCCAGCAGCCAAGTAGAAAGCACCCTCTCCTACAATGAGCAGTTCTTC
.	TRBV19	once	TRBJ1-5	CASRPQGGGQPQHF	TGTGCCAGTAGGCCTCAGGGTGGGGGTCAGCCCCAGCATTTT
.	TRBV7-8	.	TRBJ2-1	CASSLVRGPSNEQFF	TGTGCCAGCAGCTTAGTCAGGGGACCGTCCAATGAGCAGTTCTTC
.	TRBV4-1	few	TRBJ2-7	CASSQDYRALEYEQYF	TGCGCCAGCAGCCAAGATTATCGGGCACTCGAGTACGAGCAGTACTTC
.	TRBV28	.	TRBJ1-6	CASSIDSYNSPLHF	TGTGCCAGCAGCATTGACAGTTATAATTCACCCCTCCACTTT